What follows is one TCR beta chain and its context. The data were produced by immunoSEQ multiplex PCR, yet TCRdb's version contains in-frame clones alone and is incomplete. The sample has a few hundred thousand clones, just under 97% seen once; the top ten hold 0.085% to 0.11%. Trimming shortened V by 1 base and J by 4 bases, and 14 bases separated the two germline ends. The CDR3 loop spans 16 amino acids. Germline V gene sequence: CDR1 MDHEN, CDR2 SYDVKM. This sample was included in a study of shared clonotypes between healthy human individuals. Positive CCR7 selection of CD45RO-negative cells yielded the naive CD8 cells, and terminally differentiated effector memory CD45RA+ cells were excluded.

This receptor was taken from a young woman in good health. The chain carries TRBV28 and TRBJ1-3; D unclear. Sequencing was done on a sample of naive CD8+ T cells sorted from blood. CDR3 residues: CASSLSFRAGGNTIYF. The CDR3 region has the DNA TGTGCCAGCAGTTTATCCTTTCGGGCGGGAGGAAACACCATATATTTT.